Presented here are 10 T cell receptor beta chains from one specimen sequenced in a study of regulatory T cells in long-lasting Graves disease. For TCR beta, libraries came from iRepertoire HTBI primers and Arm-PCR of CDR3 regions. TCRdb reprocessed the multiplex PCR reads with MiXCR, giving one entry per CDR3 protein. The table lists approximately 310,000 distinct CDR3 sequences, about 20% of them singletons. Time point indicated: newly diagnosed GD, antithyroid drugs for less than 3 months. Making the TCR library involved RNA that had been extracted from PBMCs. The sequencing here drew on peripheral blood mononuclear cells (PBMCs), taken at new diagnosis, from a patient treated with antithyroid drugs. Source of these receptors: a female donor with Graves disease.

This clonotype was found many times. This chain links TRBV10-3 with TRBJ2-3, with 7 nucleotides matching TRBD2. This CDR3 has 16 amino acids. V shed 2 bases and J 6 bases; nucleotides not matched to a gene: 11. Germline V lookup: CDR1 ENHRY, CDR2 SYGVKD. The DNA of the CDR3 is TGTGCCATCAGTGAGATTCGGGAGGCGAGGACGGATACGCAGTATTTT. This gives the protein CAISEIREARTDTQYF.

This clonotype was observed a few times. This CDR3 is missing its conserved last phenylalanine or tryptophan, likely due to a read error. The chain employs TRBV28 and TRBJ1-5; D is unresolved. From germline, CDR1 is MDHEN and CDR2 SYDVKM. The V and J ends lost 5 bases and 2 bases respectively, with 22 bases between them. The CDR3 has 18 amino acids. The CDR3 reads CASSPPGLVNWGNQPQHL. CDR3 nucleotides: TGTGCCAGCAGTCCCCCTGGCTTGGTGAATTGGGGCAATCAGCCCCAGCATCTT.

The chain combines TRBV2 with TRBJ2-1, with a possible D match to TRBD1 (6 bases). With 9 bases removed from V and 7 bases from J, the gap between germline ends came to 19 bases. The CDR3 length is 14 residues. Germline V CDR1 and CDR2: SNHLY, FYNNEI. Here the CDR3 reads CARQGSGFKNEQFF. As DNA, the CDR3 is TGTGCCAGGCAGGGGTCGGGGTTTAAGAATGAGCAGTTCTTC.

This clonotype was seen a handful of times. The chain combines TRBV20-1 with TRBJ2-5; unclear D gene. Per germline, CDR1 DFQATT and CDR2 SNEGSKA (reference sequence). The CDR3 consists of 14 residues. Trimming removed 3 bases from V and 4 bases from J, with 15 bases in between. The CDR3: CSARRAGSGETQYF. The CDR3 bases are TGCAGTGCTAGGCGTGCTGGATCTGGAGAGACCCAGTACTTC.

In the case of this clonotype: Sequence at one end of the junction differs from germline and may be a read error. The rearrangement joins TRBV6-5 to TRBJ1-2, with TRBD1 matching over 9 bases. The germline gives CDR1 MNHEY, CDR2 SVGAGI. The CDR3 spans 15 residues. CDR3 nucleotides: TGTGCCAGCAGTTCACGGGACAGGGAAAACTGTGGCTACACCTTC. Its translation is CASSSRDRENCGYTF.

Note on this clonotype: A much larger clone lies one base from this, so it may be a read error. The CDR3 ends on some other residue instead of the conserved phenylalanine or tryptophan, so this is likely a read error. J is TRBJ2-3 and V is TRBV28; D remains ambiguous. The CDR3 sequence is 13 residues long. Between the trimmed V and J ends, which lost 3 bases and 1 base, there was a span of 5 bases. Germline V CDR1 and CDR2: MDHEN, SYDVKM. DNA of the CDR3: TGTGCCAGCAGTTTTCAGGGCACAGATACGCAGTATCTT. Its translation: CASSFQGTDTQYL.

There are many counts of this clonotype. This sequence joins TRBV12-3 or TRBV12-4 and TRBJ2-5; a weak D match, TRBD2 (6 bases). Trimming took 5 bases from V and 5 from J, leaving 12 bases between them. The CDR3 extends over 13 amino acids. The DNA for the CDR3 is TGTGCCAGCAGTGGGGACTCCGCGGAGACCCAGTACTTC. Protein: CASSGDSAETQYF.

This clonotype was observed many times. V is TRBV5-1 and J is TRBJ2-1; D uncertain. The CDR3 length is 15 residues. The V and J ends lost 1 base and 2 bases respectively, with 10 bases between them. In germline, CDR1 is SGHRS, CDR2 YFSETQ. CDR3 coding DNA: TGCGCCAGCAGCTTGAAAAGGGATACCTACAATGAGCAGTTCTTC. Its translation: CASSLKRDTYNEQFF.

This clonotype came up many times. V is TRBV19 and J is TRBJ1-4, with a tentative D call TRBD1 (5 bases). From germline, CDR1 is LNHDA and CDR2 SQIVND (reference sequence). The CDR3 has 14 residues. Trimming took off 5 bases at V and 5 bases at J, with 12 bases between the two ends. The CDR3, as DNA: TGTGCCAGTAGTCCCGAGGGGACGAATGAAAAACTGTTTTTT. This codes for CASSPEGTNEKLFF. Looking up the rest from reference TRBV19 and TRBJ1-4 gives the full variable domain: DGGITQSPKYLFRKEGQNVTLSCEQNLNHDAMYWYRQDPGQGLRLIYYSQIVNDFQKGDIAEGYSVSREKKESFPLTVTSAQKNPTAFYLCASSPEGTNEKLFFGSGTQLSVL.

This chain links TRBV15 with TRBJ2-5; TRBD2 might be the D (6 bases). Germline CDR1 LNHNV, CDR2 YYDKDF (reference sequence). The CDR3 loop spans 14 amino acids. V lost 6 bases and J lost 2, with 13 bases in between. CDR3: CATRGEADQETQYF. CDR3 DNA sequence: TGTGCCACCAGAGGGGAGGCAGATCAAGAGACCCAGTACTTC. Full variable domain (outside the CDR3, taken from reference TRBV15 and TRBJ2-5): DAMVIQNPRYQVTQFGKPVTLSCSQTLNHNVMYWYQQKSSQAPKLLFHYYDKDFNNEADTPDNFQSRRPNTSFCFLDIRSPGLGDTAMYLCATRGEADQETQYFGPGTRLLVL.